These 21 T cell receptor beta chains came from one sample sequenced in a study of shared clonotypes between healthy human individuals (dated by TCRdb to the early 2020s). The receptor library was made with the immunoSEQ multiplex PCR assay. What TCRdb holds here is the immuneACCESS table cut down to in-frame rearrangements. Part of the clones is not present; checked against another copy, under half of the missing clones reflect an unresolved V gene, and the others are unexplained. The sample includes about 2.1 million clones, with about 94% observed a single time. About 1.6% of the sample comes from the top ten. CD8 naive samples were CD45RO-negative cells positively selected for CCR7, giving a CD45RA+CCR7+ population that excluded TemRA cells. Input material: naive CD8+ T cells from PBMCs. What the cell subset or site label conveys for this sample: CD45RA+CCR7+. The receptors were gathered from a man aged 18-30 years in good health. Some clones in this sample may be carry-over from other donors' samples.

V and J are TRBV7-8 and TRBJ2-7; unclear D gene. Germline CDR1 and CDR2: SGHVS and FQNEAQ. The CDR3 runs to 17 residues. V lost 1 base to trimming and J lost 6 bases, with 22 bases between them. The CDR3 spells CASSLERIGPGPLEQYF. CDR3 coding DNA: TGTGCCAGCAGCTTAGAACGGATTGGGCCCGGTCCCCTCGAGCAGTACTTC.

In DNA form, the CDR3 reads TGTGCCAGCAGCCAAAAAGGCTCCCAAGAGACCCAGTACTTC. Translated: CASSQKGSQETQYF. The chain carries TRBV4-2 and TRBJ2-5; D gene uncertain. V lost 2 bases and J 1 base, leaving 8 bases between the germline ends. This CDR3 spans 14 amino acids. Germline V gives CDR1 LGHNA, CDR2 YNFKEQ.

On this clone: Other nucleotide sequences in the sample specify the same CDR3. DNA of the CDR3: TGTGCCAGCAGTCTAGCGGGGAACACCGGGGAGCTGTTTTTT. Its translation: CASSLAGNTGELFF. The gene calls are TRBV28 and TRBJ2-2; 8 bases align to TRBD2. This CDR3 comprises 14 residues. Per germline, CDR1 MDHEN and CDR2 SYDVKM. Trimming at V came to 5 bases and at J to 1 base, leaving 0 bases not matched to a gene.

The sample holds a few counts of this clone. V gene TRBV27 combines with J gene TRBJ1-5; D gene unclear. The length of the CDR3 is 14 residues. Germline loops: CDR1 MNHEY, CDR2 SMNVEV (reference sequence). V gave up 1 base and J gave up 3 bases, with 7 bases separating them. The CDR3 loop is CASSLFRTNQPQHF. In nucleotides, the CDR3 is TGTGCCAGCAGTTTATTCCGGACCAATCAGCCCCAGCATTTT.

CDR3 amino acids: CASSPSGGANYGYTF. CDR3 DNA sequence: TGTGCCAGCAGCCCGAGCGGGGGAGCTAACTATGGCTACACCTTC. The chain couples TRBV9 to TRBJ1-2; TRBD1 might be the D (5 bases). This CDR3 comprises 15 residues. Germline CDR1 reads SGDLS; CDR2 reads YYNGEE. The germline V and J ends were trimmed by 4 bases and 0 bases, with 13 bases remaining between them.

With regard to this clone: The sample holds other DNA sequences that translate to the same CDR3. The rearrangement joins TRBV19 to TRBJ2-7; 13 bases match TRBD2. CDR3 length: 15 amino acids. Germline V gene data show CDR1 as LNHDA and CDR2 as SQIVND (reference sequence). J lost 3 bases, V lost 3 bases, and 2 bases had no gene match. The chain's CDR3 is CASSIGTSGIYEQYF. CDR3 bases: TGTGCCAGTAGTATTGGGACTAGCGGGATCTACGAGCAGTACTTC.

The J gene is TRBJ2-3, the V gene TRBV6-1, with D maybe TRBD2 (5 bases). CDR1 is MNHNS, CDR2 SASEGT, per germline. V was clipped by 9 bases and J by 0 bases, with 16 bases between them. This CDR3 is 15 amino acids long. The CDR3 region has the DNA TGTGCCAGTCTAGACCCCCGGACTAGCACAGATACGCAGTATTTT. Its translation: CASLDPRTSTDTQYF.

V and J are TRBV10-3 and TRBJ2-7, with TRBD2 matching over 9 bases. This CDR3 is built from 13 residues. From germline, CDR1 is ENHRY and CDR2 SYGVKD. Trimming took 7 bases from V and 3 from J; bases not matched to a gene: 4. The CDR3 DNA is TGTGCCATCAATAGCGGGAGCTTCTACGAGCAGTACTTC. Amino acid sequence: CAINSGSFYEQYF.

The J gene is TRBJ1-5, the V gene TRBV2; 11 nucleotides match TRBD1. CDR1 and CDR2 (germline): SNHLY, FYNNEI. The V and J ends lost 6 bases and 0 bases, in that order; junction bases with no gene match: 1. There are 15 residues in the CDR3. Here the CDR3 reads CASRDRGLSNQPQHF. The CDR3 bases are TGTGCCAGCAGGGACAGGGGGCTTAGCAATCAGCCCCAGCATTTT.

This rearrangement joins TRBV20-1 to TRBJ2-7; D uncertain. Germline loops: CDR1 DFQATT, CDR2 SNEGSKA (reference sequence). Between the trimmed V and J ends, which lost 3 bases and 2 bases, there was a span of 5 bases. There are 11 residues in the CDR3. The CDR3 bases are TGCAGTGCTAGGTTAGCCTACGAGCAGTACTTC. This codes for CSARLAYEQYF.

V is TRBV29-1 and J is TRBJ2-1, with a tentative D call TRBD2 (5 bases). The CDR3 consists of 15 residues. V lost 3 bases, J lost 1 base, and 13 bases lay in between. Per germline, CDR1 SQVTM and CDR2 ANQGSEA. The CDR3 DNA reads as TGCAGCGTTGAGAGCGGTAGCGTTTCCTACAATGAGCAGTTCTTC. Its translation is CSVESGSVSYNEQFF.

The V call is TRBV15, the J call TRBJ2-3; 11 nucleotides line up with TRBD2. Losses at the gene ends were 3 bases for V and 6 bases for J; bases not matched to a gene: 8. Germline values: CDR1 LNHNV, CDR2 YYDKDF (reference sequence). This CDR3 has 16 residues. The CDR3 sequence is CATSRGSGRAGDTQYF. The CDR3 DNA reads TGTGCCACCAGCAGGGGTAGCGGGAGGGCGGGTGATACGCAGTATTTT.

The V call is TRBV11-2, the J call TRBJ2-5; D gene uncertain. V gave up 1 base and J gave up 4 bases, with 10 bases separating them. Germline CDR1 is SGHAT and CDR2 is FQNNGV. This CDR3 is 14 amino acids long. CDR3 nucleotide sequence: TGTGCCAGCAGCTTAGGTGGAAGTGCAGAGACCCAGTACTTC. Translated, it gives CASSLGGSAETQYF. Complete variable domain (other parts from reference TRBV11-2 and TRBJ2-5): EAGVAQSPRYKIIEKRQSVAFWCNPISGHATLYWYQQILGQGPKLLIQFQNNGVVDDSQLPKDRFSAERLKGVDSTLKIQPAKLEDSAVYLCASSLGGSAETQYFGPGTRLLVL.

This chain links TRBV19 with TRBJ2-7; the D gene is possibly TRBD2 (5 bases). The germline gives CDR1 LNHDA, CDR2 SQIVND (reference sequence). V gave up 1 base and J gave up 6 bases, with 13 bases separating them. The CDR3 runs 14 residues. The CDR3 reads CASSIVATLSEQYF. DNA for the CDR3: TGTGCCAGTAGTATAGTAGCGACTTTAAGCGAGCAGTACTTC.

The gene calls are TRBV28 and TRBJ2-5; tentatively, D is TRBD1 or TRBD2 (5 bases each). The DNA end favors TRBJ2-7, so the J call may be wrong. In germline, CDR1 is MDHEN, CDR2 SYDVKM. The CDR3 has 9 residues. CDR3 residues: CASGGEQYF. The CDR3 DNA is TGTGCCAGCGGGGGCGAGCAGTACTTC.

The chain uses TRBV11-2 and TRBJ2-7, with 7 bases identical to TRBD2. The trim removed 5 bases at V and 2 bases at J, leaving 6 bases unmatched. CDR3 size: 14 residues. Germline V gene lookup returns CDR1 SGHAT and CDR2 FQNNGV. CDR3 sequence reads: CASSTRLATYEQYF. CDR3 coding DNA: TGTGCCAGCAGCACCCGACTAGCAACCTACGAGCAGTACTTC. The full variable domain, its missing parts supplied by reference TRBV11-2 and TRBJ2-7, is EAGVAQSPRYKIIEKRQSVAFWCNPISGHATLYWYQQILGQGPKLLIQFQNNGVVDDSQLPKDRFSAERLKGVDSTLKIQPAKLEDSAVYLCASSTRLATYEQYFGPGTRLTVT.

This clone came up once. This rearrangement joins TRBV25-1 to TRBJ2-7; 8 nucleotides line up with TRBD1. V gave up 5 bases and J gave up 3 bases; unmatched junction bases: 15. The CDR3 extends over 17 amino acids. Germline V CDR1 and CDR2: MGHDK, SYGVNS. In DNA form, the CDR3 reads TGTGCCAGCAGTAACGGACAGGGTTCTCTCTCTCTCTACGAGCAGTACTTC. It encodes CASSNGQGSLSLYEQYF.

J is TRBJ2-5 and V is TRBV29-1; 12 bases are a match to TRBD2. The J call is in doubt because the DNA end fits TRBJ2-7 better. The CDR3 extends over 13 amino acids. Germline V gene lookup returns CDR1 SQVTM and CDR2 ANQGSEA. The CDR3 DNA sequence: TGCAGCGTGACTAGCGGGAGTTTGTACGAGCAGTACTTC. This translates into CSVTSGSLYEQYF.

The V and J genes are TRBV7-9 and TRBJ1-2; D not resolved. The length of the CDR3 is 13 residues. The V gene's germline CDR1 is SEHNR and CDR2 FQNEAQ (reference sequence). V was trimmed by 5 bases and J by 3 bases, leaving 10 bases between them. CDR3 amino acids: CASSPGFDYGYTF. For the CDR3, the DNA is TGTGCCAGCAGCCCCGGGTTCGACTATGGCTACACCTTC.

The CDR3 protein is CASTPGRWLSGANVLTF. CDR3 in DNA: TGTGCCAGTACCCCGGGGCGCTGGCTGTCCGGGGCCAACGTCCTGACTTTC. The V call is TRBV19, the J call TRBJ2-6; D may correspond to TRBD1 or TRBD2 (5 bases each). The germline CDR1 and CDR2 sequences are LNHDA and SQIVND (reference sequence). There are 17 residues in the CDR3. V lost 7 bases to trimming and J lost 4 bases, with 20 bases between them.

V usage is TRBV11-1 and J usage is TRBJ2-1; 8 nucleotides agree with TRBD2. From germline, CDR1 is SGHAT and CDR2 FQDESV (reference sequence). CDR3 size: 16 residues. Trimming at V came to 1 base and at J to 7 bases, leaving 9 bases not matched to a gene. The CDR3 protein is CASSLGSGGPGNEQFF. CDR3 sequence (DNA): TGTGCCAGCAGCTTAGGGTCGGGAGGGCCTGGAAATGAGCAGTTCTTC. Together with reference TRBV11-1 and TRBJ2-1, the CDR3 gives the full variable domain: EAEVAQSPRYKITEKSQAVAFWCDPISGHATLYWYRQILGQGPELLVQFQDESVVDDSQLPKDRFSAERLKGVDSTLKIQPAELGDSAMYLCASSLGSGGPGNEQFFGPGTRLTVL.